The 6 T cell receptor beta chains reported below all come from one sample, sequenced in a study of blood T cell repertoires in COVID-19. Profiling relied on immunoSEQ multiplex PCR, and the TCRdb table lists in-frame clones only, not all of them. The data contain around 150,000 clones, less than 90% of them singletons. Sequences were obtained from peripheral blood. The origin of the receptors is a human donor with COVID-19, enrolled during active disease. The donor label of this sample is uncertain.

About this clone: One junction end disagrees with the germline gene, perhaps due to a read error. The CDR3 reads CASSPSGLENIGELFF. The CDR3 DNA is TGTGCCAGCTCTCCATCGGGACTAGAGAACATCGGGGAGCTGTTTTTT. The chain carries TRBV18 and TRBJ2-2, with 8 bases identical to TRBD2. CDR3 length: 16 amino acids. Germline V gene sequence: CDR1 KGHSH, CDR2 LQKENI.

This clone was seen just once. The chain is built from TRBV7-9 and TRBJ2-7; 8 bases align to TRBD2. V trimming: 7 bases; J trimming: 4 bases; junction bases outside the gene matches: 6. Germline loops: CDR1 SEHNR, CDR2 FQNEAQ (reference sequence). The CDR3 is 13 amino acids. CDR3 sequence: CASTERELYEQYF. For the CDR3, the DNA is TGTGCCAGCACCGAGCGGGAGTTGTACGAGCAGTACTTC.

The chain employs TRBV30 and TRBJ2-1, with a weak D call TRBD2 (6 bases). V shed 3 bases and J shed 9 bases, with 21 bases lying between them. The CDR3 length is 15 residues. From germline, CDR1 is GTSNPN and CDR2 SVGIG (reference sequence). As DNA, the CDR3 is TGTGCCTGGAGGACTAGGCCAGGCGGACCCGTTGAGCAGTTCTTC. This gives the protein CAWRTRPGGPVEQFF.

J is TRBJ2-5 and V is TRBV7-9, with 9 bases identical to TRBD2. CDR1 and CDR2 (germline): SEHNR, FQNEAQ (reference sequence). The CDR3 is made up of 14 amino acids. V dropped 5 bases and J dropped 4; count of bases not matched to a gene: 5. The CDR3 region is CASSPAGGGETQYF. The CDR3 DNA is TGTGCCAGCAGCCCAGCGGGAGGAGGAGAGACCCAGTACTTC.

The chain uses TRBV6-1 and TRBJ2-1; 9 positions match TRBD1. The germline V gene has CDR1 MNHNS and CDR2 SASEGT. V shed 3 bases and J 4 bases; nucleotides not matched to a gene: 10. CDR3 length: 17 residues. The CDR3 DNA reads TGTGCCAGCAGTGATCCTCTGACAGGGGGTTTATACAATGAGCAGTTCTTC. Amino acid sequence: CASSDPLTGGLYNEQFF.

This sequence joins TRBV6-5 and TRBJ1-1; tentative D call: TRBD1 (6 bases). The CDR3 spans 14 residues. Germline V gene lookup returns CDR1 MNHEY and CDR2 SVGAGI. V lost 7 bases and J lost 1, with 13 bases in between. CDR3 nucleotides: TGTGCCAGCATGCGGGAGGGGGGGAACACTGAAGCTTTCTTT. This encodes CASMREGGNTEAFF.